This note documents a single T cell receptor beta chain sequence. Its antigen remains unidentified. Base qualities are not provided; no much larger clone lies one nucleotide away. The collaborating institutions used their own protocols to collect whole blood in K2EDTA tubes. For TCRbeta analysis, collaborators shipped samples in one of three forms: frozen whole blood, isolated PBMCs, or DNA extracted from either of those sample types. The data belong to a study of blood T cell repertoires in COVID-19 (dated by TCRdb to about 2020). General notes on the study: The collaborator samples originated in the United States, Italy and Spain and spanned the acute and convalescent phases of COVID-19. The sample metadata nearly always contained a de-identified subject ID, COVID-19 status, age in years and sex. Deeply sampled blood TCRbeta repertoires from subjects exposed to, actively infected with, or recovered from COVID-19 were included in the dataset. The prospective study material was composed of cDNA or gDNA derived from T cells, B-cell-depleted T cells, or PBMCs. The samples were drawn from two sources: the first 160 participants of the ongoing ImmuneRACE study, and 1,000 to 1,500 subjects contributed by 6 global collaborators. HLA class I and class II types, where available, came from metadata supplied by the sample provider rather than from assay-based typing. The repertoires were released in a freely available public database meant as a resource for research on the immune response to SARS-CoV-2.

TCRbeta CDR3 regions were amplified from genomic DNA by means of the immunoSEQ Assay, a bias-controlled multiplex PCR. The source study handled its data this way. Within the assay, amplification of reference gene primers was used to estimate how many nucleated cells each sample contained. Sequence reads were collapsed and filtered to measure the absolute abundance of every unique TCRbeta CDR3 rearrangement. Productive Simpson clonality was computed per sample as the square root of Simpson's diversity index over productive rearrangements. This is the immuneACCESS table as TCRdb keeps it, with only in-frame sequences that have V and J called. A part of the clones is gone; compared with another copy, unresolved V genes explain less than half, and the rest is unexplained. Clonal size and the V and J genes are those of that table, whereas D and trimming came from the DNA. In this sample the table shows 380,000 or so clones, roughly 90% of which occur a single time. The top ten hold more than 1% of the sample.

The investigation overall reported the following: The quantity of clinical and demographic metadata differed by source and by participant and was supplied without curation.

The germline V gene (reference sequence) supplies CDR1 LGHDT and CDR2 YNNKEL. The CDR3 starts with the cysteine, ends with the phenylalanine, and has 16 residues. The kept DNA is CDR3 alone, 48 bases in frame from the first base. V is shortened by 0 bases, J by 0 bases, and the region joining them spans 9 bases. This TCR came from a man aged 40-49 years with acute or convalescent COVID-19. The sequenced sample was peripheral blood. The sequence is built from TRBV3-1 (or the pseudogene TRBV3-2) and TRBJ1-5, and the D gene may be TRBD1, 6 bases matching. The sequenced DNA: TGTGCCAGCAGCCAAGATGCCAGGGGTAGCAATCAGCCCCAGCATTTT. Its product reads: CASSQDARGSNQPQHF.